The next 4 T cell receptor beta chains were all read from a single sample in a study of T cell responses to AZD1222 COVID-19 vaccine. Sequencing used immunoSEQ multiplex PCR; TCRdb keeps in-frame clones, though not all of them. The sample lists tens of thousands of clones, over 65% occurring once. The sample consisted of peripheral blood, taken on day 0 of AZD1222 vaccination. These receptors were taken from an adult in good health.

This clone was found a few times. V and J are TRBV30 and TRBJ1-2, with 9 bases lining up with TRBD1. V gave up 5 bases and J gave up 8 bases; unmatched junction bases: 9. Per the germline V gene, CDR1 is GTSNPN and CDR2 is SVGIG (reference sequence). This CDR3 is 13 amino acids long. CDR3 loop: CAWGTGTGNGYTF. CDR3 DNA sequence: TGTGCCTGGGGGACAGGGACAGGGAACGGCTACACCTTC.

V and J are TRBV15 and TRBJ2-1, with D possibly matching TRBD2 (6 bases). The CDR3 is made up of 12 amino acids. CDR1 is LNHNV, CDR2 YYDKDF, per germline (reference sequence). Between the trimmed V and J ends, which lost 5 bases and 8 bases, there was a span of 10 bases. The CDR3 nucleotides are TGTGCCACCAGCGGGGGGTATTATGAGCAGTTCTTC. It codes for CATSGGYYEQFF.

The chain is built from TRBV4-1 and TRBJ1-2, with TRBD1 matching over 12 bases. Germline V CDR1 and CDR2: MGHRA, YSYEKL. V was pared by 10 bases and J by 6 bases, with 6 bases of the junction left unmatched. CDR3 length: 13 residues. CDR3 loop: CATRDRGRHGYTF. The CDR3 DNA reads as TGCGCCACCCGGGACAGGGGGCGTCATGGCTACACCTTC.

As for this clone: A single base separates this from a much larger clone, so it may be a read error. Within the sample, other DNA sequences also encode this same CDR3. This sequence joins TRBV7-8 and TRBJ2-7, with TRBD2 identical over 9 bases. Germline CDR1 reads SGHVS; CDR2 reads FQNEAQ. The CDR3 is made up of 15 amino acids. With V trimmed by 1 base and J by 9 bases, 10 bases remained unmatched. The CDR3: CASSLERGLARWQYF. CDR3 coding DNA: TGTGCCAGCAGCTTAGAACGTGGACTAGCGAGGTGGCAGTACTTC.